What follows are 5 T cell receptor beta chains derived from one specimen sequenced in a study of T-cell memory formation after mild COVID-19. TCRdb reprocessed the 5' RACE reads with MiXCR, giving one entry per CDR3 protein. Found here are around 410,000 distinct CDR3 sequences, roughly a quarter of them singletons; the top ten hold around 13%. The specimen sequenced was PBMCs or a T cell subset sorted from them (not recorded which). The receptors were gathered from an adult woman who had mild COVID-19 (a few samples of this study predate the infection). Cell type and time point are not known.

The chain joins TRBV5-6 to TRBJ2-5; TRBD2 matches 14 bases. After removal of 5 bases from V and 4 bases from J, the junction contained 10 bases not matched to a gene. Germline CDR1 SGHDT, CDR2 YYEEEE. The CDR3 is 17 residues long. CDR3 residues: CASRKGLAGVLPETQYF. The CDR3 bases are TGTGCCAGCAGAAAGGGACTAGCGGGAGTACTTCCAGAGACCCAGTACTTC.

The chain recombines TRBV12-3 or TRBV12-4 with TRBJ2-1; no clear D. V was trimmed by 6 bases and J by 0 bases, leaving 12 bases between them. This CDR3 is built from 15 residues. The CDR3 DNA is TGTGCCAGCAGGTCCGGAGTTAGCTCCTACAATGAGCAGTTCTTC. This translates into CASRSGVSSYNEQFF.

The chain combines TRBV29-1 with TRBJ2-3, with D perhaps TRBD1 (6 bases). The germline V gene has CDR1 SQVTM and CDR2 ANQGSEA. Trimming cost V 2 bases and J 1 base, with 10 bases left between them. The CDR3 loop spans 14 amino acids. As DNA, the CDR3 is TGCAGCGTTGAATTAGGGGGTGGCACAGATACGCAGTATTTT. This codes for CSVELGGGTDTQYF.

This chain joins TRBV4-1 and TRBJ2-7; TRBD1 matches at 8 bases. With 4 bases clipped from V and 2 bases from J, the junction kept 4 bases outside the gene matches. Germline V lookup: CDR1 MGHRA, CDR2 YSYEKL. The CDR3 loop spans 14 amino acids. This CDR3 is CASSLTGGAYEQYF. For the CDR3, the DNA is TGCGCCAGCAGCCTAACAGGGGGAGCCTACGAGCAGTACTTC.

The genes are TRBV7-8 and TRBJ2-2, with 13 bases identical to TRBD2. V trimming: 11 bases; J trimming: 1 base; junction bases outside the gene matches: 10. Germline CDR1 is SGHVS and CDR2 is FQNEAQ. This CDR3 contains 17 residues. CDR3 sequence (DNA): TGTGCCGGAAGGACTAGACTAGCGGGAGGGAACACCGGGGAGCTGTTTTTT. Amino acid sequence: CAGRTRLAGGNTGELFF.